Below are 7 T cell receptor beta chains sequenced from a single sample in a study of regulatory T cells in long-lasting Graves disease. Researchers made TCR beta libraries by using iRepertoire HTBI primers and running Arm-PCR on CDR3 regions. Each CDR3 protein gets one entry after TCRdb re-called the multiplex PCR reads with MiXCR. This table holds hundreds of thousands of distinct CDR3 sequences, roughly 15% found once. Time point here: newly diagnosed GD, antithyroid drugs for less than 3 months. Extracted RNA from PBMCs served as the source of the TCR library. Another study also made use of these data, one on T cells in Graves' hyperthyroidism and ophthalmopathy.

Material: peripheral blood mononuclear cells (PBMCs), obtained at new diagnosis, from a patient treated with antithyroid drugs. The receptor source for this set is a woman in her twenties or thirties with Graves disease.

This clonotype was counted at least ten times. This chain links TRBV5-6 with TRBJ2-7; tentatively, D is TRBD2 (5 bases). CDR3 length equals 14 residues. The V gene lost 2 bases and the J gene lost 3 bases, with 12 bases spanning the gap. Per the germline V gene, CDR1 is SGHDT and CDR2 is YYEEEE. CDR3 loop: CASSFSAGVYEQYF. The CDR3 nucleotides are TGTGCCAGCAGCTTCAGTGCGGGTGTCTACGAGCAGTACTTC.

This clonotype has a handful of counts. The V and J genes are TRBV7-8 and TRBJ1-4; D is unclear. The length of the CDR3 is 16 residues. Looked up from germline, CDR1 is SGHVS and CDR2 is FQNEAQ. Trimming pared 0 bases from V and 4 bases from J, leaving 12 bases between. The CDR3 loop is CASSLAPRSSNEKLFF. The CDR3, as DNA: TGTGCCAGCAGCTTAGCGCCCCGGTCGAGTAATGAAAAACTGTTTTTT.

The chain combines TRBV6-5 with TRBJ1-5; D may be TRBD1 (5 bases). V gave up 4 bases and J gave up 4 bases, with 17 bases separating them. The V gene's germline CDR1 is MNHEY and CDR2 SVGAGI. The CDR3 totals 16 residues. Here the CDR3 DNA reads TGTGCCAGCAGTTTCTCTGGAGGGACTACTAATCAGCCCCAGCATTTT. Protein: CASSFSGGTTNQPQHF.

This clonotype turned up a few times. This sequence may be a read error, since a much larger clone differs from it by one base. The V call is TRBV7-2, the J call TRBJ2-1; 8 nucleotides agree with TRBD1. Germline V CDR1 and CDR2: SGHTA, FQGNSA. After removal of 7 bases from V and 6 bases from J, the junction contained 17 bases not matched to a gene. The CDR3 spans 17 residues. CDR3 sequence (DNA): TGTGCCAGCATCATCCCCCAGGCAGGGGGCGCAATCAATGAGCAGTTCTTC. It yields the protein CASIIPQAGGAINEQFF.

This rearrangement joins TRBV27 to TRBJ1-4; D gene unclear. V lost 2 bases, J lost 0 bases, and 19 bases lay in between. CDR3 length: 19 amino acids. The germline gives CDR1 MNHEY, CDR2 SMNVEV (reference sequence). The CDR3 here is CASSLGPLAKDATNEKLFF. DNA of the CDR3: TGTGCCAGCAGTTTAGGCCCCTTGGCTAAGGACGCAACTAATGAAAAACTGTTTTTT. Drawing the rest from reference TRBV27 and TRBJ1-4, the complete variable domain is EAQVTQNPRYLITVTGKKLTVTCSQNMNHEYMSWYRQDPGLGLRQIYYSMNVEVTDKGDVPEGYKVSRKEKRNFPLILESPSPNQTSLYFCASSLGPLAKDATNEKLFFGSGTQLSVL.

There are a few counts of this clonotype. This chain connects TRBV30 to TRBJ2-1, with a tentative D call TRBD2 (6 bases). Per the germline V gene, CDR1 is GTSNPN and CDR2 is SVGIG (reference sequence). V was shortened by 7 bases and J by 11 bases, with 15 bases between the two germline ends. The CDR3 runs to 11 residues. CDR3 in amino acids: CASTGGLKQFF. The DNA for the CDR3 is TGTGCCTCCACCGGGGGACTTAAGCAGTTCTTC.

The V and J genes are TRBV18 and TRBJ2-3; D unclear. This CDR3 comprises 13 residues. Germline V gene lookup returns CDR1 KGHSH and CDR2 LQKENI. With 3 bases removed from V and 4 bases from J, the gap between germline ends came to 8 bases. CDR3 DNA sequence: TGTGCCAGCTCACCCGTTAGCTCAGATACGCAGTATTTT. It encodes CASSPVSSDTQYF.